This TCR beta chain was retrieved from a study of cytomegalovirus exposure and HLA in healthy donors. Study-level results: In a later analysis, TCR beta V- and J-gene trimming showed a link to a missense DCLRE1C variant. Cytomegalovirus-associated TCR beta chains were listed, numbering 150 to 200. A further, later analysis showed that HLA-associated TCR beta chains (compared with equally common others) were more clonally expanded. By a later analysis, the bulk of CMV-associated TCR beta chains appeared HLA-restricted.

60 Vbeta and 13 Jbeta primers were used in PCR. Clones were read by immunoSEQ multiplex PCR, and TCRdb kept only the in-frame ones, dropping some. The table includes about 160,000 clones, around 76% detected once. Concerning this clone: Its antigen remains unidentified.

J lost 5 bases, V lost 3 bases, and 12 bases had no gene match. Germline V gene data show CDR1 as GTSNPN and CDR2 as SVGIG (reference sequence). The CDR3 has 15 residues. The J gene is TRBJ2-5, the V gene TRBV30, with 7 bases that match TRBD1. The sample was PBMCs. The source is a female donor in good health and CMV-seronegative. The CDR3 loop reads CAWSERDRARETQYF. The CDR3 DNA follows: TGTGCCTGGAGCGAACGTGACAGGGCGCGTGAGACCCAGTACTTC.